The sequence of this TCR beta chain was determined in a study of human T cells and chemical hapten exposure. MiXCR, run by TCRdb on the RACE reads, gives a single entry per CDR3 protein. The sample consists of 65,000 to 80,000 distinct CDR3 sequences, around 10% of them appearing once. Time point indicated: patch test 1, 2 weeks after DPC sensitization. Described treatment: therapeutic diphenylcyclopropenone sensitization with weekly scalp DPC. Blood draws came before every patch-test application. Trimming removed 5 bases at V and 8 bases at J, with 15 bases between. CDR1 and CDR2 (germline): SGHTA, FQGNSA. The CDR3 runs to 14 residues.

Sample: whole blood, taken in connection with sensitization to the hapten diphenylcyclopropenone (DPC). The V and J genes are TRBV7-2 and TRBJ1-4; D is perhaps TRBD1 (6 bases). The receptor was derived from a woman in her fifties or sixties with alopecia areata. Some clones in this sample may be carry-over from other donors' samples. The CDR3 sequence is CASSRGQYGEKLFF. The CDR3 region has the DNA TGTGCCAGCAGCCGAGGACAGTACGGAGAAAAACTGTTTTTT.